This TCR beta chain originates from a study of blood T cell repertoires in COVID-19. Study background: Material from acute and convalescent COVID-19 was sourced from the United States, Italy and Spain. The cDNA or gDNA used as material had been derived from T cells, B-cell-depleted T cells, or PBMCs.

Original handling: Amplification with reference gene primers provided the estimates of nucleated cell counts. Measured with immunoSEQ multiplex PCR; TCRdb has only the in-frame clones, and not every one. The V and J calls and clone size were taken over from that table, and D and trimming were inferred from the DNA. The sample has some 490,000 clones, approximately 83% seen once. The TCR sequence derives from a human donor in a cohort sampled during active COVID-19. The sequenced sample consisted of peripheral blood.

CDR3 loop: CASRLQGGTDTQYF. The CDR3 nucleotides are TGTGCCAGCAGGCTACAGGGGGGCACAGATACGCAGTATTTT. J is TRBJ2-3 and V is TRBV6-5, with 8 bases fitting TRBD1. The CDR3 is 14 residues long. The germline CDR1 and CDR2 sequences are MNHEY and SVGAGI. The J segment lost 1 base and the V segment lost 6 bases, leaving 3 bases of the junction unmatched.